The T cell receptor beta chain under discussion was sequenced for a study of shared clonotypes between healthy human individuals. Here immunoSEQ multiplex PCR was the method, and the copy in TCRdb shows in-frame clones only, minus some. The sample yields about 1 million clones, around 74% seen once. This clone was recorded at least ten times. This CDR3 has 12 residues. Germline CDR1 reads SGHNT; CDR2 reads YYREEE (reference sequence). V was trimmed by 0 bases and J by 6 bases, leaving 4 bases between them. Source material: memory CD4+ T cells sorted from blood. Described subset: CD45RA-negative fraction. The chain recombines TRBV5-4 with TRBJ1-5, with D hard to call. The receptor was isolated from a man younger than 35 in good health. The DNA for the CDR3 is TGTGCCAGCAGCTTGGGGGTTCAGCCCCAGCATTTT. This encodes CASSLGVQPQHF.